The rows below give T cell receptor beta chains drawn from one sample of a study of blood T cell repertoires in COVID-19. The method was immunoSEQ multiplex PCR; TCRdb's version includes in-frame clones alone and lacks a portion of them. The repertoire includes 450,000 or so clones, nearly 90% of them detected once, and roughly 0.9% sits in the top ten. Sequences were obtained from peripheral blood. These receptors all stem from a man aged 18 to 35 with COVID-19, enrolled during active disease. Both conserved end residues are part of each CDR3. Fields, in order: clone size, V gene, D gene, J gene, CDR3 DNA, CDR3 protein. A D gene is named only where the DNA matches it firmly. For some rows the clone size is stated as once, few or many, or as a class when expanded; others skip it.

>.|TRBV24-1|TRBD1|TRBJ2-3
TGTGCCACCAGGGGGACAGTTGGGGATACGCAGTATTTT
CATRGTVGDTQYF
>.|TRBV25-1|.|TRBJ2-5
TGTGCCAGCCCCATGAACAGCCAAGAGACCCAGTACTTC
CASPMNSQETQYF
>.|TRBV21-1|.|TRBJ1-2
TGTGCCAGCAGCAAAGGTCCAGGGGACGACTATGGCTACACCTTC
CASSKGPGDDYGYTF
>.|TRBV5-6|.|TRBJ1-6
TGTGCCAGCAGCTTAGGCTTCTCCGGGGTTTCACCCCTCCACTTT
CASSLGFSGVSPLHF
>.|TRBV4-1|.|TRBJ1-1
TGCGCCAGCAGCCAAGGGTCAGGGAACACTGAAGCTTTCTTT
CASSQGSGNTEAFF
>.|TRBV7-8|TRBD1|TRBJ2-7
TGTGCCAGCTTGGGACAGGGACCCTACGAGCAGTACTTC
CASLGQGPYEQYF
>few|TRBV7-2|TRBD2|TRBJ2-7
TGTGCCAGCAGCTTCGCCAAGCGGGAAGGTGGGCAGTACTTC
CASSFAKREGGQYF
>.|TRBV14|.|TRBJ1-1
TGTGCCAGCAGCCAAGATTGGGGACTCCGAGCGAACACTGAAGCTTTCTTT
CASSQDWGLRANTEAFF
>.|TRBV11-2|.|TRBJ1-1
TGTGCCAGCAGCGCCCAGGGGCCGTCGAACACTGAAGCTTTCTTT
CASSAQGPSNTEAFF
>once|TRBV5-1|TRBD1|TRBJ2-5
TGCGCCAGCAGCCCTGGGGAGACAGGGTTGCAAGAGACCCAGTACTTC
CASSPGETGLQETQYF
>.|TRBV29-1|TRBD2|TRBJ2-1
TGCAGCGTTAAAGGGACTAGCTACAATGAGCAGTTCTTC
CSVKGTSYNEQFF
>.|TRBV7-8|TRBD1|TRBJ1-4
TGTGCCAGCAGCCCGACCGGGACAGGGAGAAAACTGTTTTTT
CASSPTGTGRKLFF
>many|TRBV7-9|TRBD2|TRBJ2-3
TGTGCCAGCAGCCCGGAAGGACTAGAGACAGATACGCAGTATTTT
CASSPEGLETDTQYF
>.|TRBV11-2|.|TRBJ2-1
TGTGCCAGCAGGCATGCAGGGTTGGTCGGGTCGAGCTCCTACAATGAGCAGTTCTTC
CASRHAGLVGSSSYNEQFF
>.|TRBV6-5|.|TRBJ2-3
TGTGCCAGCAGTTATTTCGGGAGAAGAACAGATACGCAGTATTTT
CASSYFGRRTDTQYF
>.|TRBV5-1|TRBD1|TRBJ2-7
TGCGCCAGCAGATCGGCGGGACAGGACGAGCAGTACTTC
CASRSAGQDEQYF
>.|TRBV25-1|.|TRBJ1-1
TGTGCCAGCAGTGTGGGCCTGGACATTAGGGAAGCTTTCTTT
CASSVGLDIREAFF